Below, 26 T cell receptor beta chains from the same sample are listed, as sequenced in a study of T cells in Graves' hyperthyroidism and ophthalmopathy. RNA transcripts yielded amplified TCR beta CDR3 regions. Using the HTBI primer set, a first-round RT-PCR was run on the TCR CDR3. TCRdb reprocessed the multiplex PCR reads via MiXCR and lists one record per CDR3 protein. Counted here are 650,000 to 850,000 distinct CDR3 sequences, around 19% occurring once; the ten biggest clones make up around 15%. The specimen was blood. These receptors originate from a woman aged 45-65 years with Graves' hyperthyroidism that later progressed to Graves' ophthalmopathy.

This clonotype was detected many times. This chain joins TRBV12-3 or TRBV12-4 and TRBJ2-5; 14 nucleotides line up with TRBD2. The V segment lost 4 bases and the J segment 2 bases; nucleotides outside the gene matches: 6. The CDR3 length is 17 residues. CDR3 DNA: TGTGCCAGCAGTTCCGGGAGACTAGCGGGGGGGCAAGAGACCCAGTACTTC. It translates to CASSSGRLAGGQETQYF.

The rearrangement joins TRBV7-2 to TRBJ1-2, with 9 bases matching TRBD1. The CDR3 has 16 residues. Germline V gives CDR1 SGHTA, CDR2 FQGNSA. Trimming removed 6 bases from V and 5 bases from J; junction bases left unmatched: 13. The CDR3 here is CASSEGITGGEYGYTF. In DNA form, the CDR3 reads TGTGCCAGCAGTGAAGGGATAACAGGGGGCGAATATGGCTACACCTTC.

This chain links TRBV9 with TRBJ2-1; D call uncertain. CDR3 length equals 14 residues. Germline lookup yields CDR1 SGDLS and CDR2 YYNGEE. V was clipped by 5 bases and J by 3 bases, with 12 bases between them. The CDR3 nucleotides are TGTGCCAGCAGTTTCCAGGAGAACTACAATGAGCAGTTCTTC. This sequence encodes CASSFQENYNEQFF.

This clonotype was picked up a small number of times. The CDR3 bases are TGTGCCAGCAGCTTATATAGTCTGGGCCTGAACACTGAAGCTTTCTTT. It yields the protein CASSLYSLGLNTEAFF. V and J are TRBV7-6 and TRBJ1-1; no reliable D call. Per germline, CDR1 SGHVS and CDR2 FNYEAQ. Trimming took off 2 bases at V and 0 bases at J, with 13 bases between the two ends. CDR3 length: 16 amino acids.

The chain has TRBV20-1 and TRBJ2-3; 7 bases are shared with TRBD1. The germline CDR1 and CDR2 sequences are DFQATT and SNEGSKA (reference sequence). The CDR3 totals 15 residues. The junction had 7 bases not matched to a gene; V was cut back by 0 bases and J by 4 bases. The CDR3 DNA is TGCAGTGCTAGAGACCGGGACAGACTCTCAGATACGCAGTATTTT. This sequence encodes CSARDRDRLSDTQYF.

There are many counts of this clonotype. CDR3 sequence reads: CASSQGTLNTEAFF. In nucleotides, the CDR3 is TGTGCCAGCAGCCAAGGGACCTTGAACACTGAAGCTTTCTTT. The chain carries TRBV11-2 and TRBJ1-1; TRBD1 might be the D (5 bases). This CDR3 is 14 amino acids long. Looked up from germline, CDR1 is SGHAT and CDR2 is FQNNGV. With 5 bases removed from V and 0 bases from J, the gap between germline ends came to 10 bases.

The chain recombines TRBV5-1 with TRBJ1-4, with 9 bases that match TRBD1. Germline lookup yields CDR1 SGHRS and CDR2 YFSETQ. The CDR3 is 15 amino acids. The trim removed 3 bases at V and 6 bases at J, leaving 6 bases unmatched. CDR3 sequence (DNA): TGCGCCAGCAGCTCCGCCGGGACAGGGTATGAAAAACTGTTTTTT. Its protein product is CASSSAGTGYEKLFF.

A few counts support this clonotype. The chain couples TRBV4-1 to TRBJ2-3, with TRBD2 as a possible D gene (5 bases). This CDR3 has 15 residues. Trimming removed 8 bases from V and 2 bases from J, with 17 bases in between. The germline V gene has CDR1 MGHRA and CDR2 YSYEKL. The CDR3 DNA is TGCGCCAGCCGGAGCGGTCTGGTGATCACAGATACGCAGTATTTT. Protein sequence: CASRSGLVITDTQYF.

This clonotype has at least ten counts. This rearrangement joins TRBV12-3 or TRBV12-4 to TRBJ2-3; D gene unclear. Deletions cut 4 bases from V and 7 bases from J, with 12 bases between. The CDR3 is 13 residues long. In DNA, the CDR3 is TGTGCCAGCAGTTGGGCCTCAACGCATACGCAGTATTTT. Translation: CASSWASTHTQYF.

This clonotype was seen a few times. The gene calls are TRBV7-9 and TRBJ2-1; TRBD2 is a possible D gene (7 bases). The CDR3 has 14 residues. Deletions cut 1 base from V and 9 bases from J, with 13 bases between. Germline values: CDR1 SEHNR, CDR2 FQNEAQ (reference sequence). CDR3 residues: CASSLGGGASEQFF. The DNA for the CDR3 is TGTGCCAGCAGCTTAGGTGGGGGGGCCTCTGAGCAGTTCTTC.

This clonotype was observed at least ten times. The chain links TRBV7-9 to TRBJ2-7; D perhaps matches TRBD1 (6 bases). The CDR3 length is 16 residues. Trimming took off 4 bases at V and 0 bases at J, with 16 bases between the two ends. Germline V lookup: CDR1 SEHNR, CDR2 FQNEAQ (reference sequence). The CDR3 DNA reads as TGTGCCAGCAGCTCCGCACAGGGTATAACCTCCTACGAGCAGTACTTC. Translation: CASSSAQGITSYEQYF.

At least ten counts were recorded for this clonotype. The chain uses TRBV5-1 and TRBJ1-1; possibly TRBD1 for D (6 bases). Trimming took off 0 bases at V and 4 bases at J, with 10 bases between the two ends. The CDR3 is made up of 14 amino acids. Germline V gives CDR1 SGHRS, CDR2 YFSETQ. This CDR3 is CASSLEQGGTEAFF. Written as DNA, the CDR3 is TGCGCCAGCAGCTTGGAACAGGGCGGCACTGAAGCTTTCTTT.

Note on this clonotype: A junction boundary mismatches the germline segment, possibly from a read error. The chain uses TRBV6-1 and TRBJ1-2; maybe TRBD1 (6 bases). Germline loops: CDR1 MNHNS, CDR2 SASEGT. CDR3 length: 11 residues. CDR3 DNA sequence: TGCGCGGTGGGGGGCAACTATGGCTACACCTTC. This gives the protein CAVGGNYGYTF.

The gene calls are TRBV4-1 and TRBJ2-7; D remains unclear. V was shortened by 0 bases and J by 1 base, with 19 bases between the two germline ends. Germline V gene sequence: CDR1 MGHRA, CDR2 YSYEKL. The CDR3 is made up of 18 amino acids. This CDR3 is CASSQDPHSLARSYEQYF. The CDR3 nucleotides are TGCGCCAGCAGCCAAGATCCGCACAGCTTAGCAAGATCCTACGAGCAGTACTTC.

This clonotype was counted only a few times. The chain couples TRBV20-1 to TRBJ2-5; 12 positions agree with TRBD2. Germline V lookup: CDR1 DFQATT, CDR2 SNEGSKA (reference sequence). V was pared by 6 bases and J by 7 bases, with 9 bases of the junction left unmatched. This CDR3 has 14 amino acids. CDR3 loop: CSAKTSGGVRTQYF. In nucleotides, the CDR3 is TGCAGTGCGAAGACTAGCGGGGGCGTGCGGACCCAGTACTTC.

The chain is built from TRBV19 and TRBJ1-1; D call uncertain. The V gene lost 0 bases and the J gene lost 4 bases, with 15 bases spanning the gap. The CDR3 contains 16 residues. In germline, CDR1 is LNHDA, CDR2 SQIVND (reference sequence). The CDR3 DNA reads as TGTGCCAGTAGTATAGATCGGGCATTTATGCGCACTGAAGCTTTCTTT. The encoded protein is CASSIDRAFMRTEAFF.

The CDR3 region is CASSVRTSGTDTQYF. In DNA, the CDR3 is TGTGCCAGTAGTGTAAGGACTAGCGGCACAGATACGCAGTATTTT. The rearrangement links TRBV19 to TRBJ2-3; TRBD2 matches at 9 bases. V shed 5 bases, J shed 1 base, and the junction held 4 bases outside the gene matches. The CDR3 is made up of 15 amino acids. Germline values: CDR1 LNHDA, CDR2 SQIVND (reference sequence).

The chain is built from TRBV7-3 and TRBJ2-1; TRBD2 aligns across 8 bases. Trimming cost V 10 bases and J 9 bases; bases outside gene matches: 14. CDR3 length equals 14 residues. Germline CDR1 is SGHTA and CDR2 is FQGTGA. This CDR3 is CAKHPGGAYPEQFF. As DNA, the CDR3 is TGTGCCAAGCATCCGGGGGGGGCCTATCCTGAGCAGTTCTTC. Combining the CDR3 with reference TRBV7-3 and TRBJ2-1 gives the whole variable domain GAGVSQTPSNKVTEKGKYVELRCDPISGHTALYWYRQSLGQGPEFLIYFQGTGAADDSGLPNDRFFAVRPEGSVSTLKIQRTERGDSAVYLCAKHPGGAYPEQFFGPGTRLTVL.

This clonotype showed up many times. Here the CDR3 reads CASTRAGSYNEQFF. The CDR3 coding sequence is TGTGCCAGCACCCGTGCCGGCTCCTACAATGAGCAGTTCTTC. The genes are TRBV7-2 and TRBJ2-1; D unresolved. The CDR3 is 14 amino acids. The V end was cut by 7 bases, the J end by 0 bases, with 10 bases between. Germline assignment: CDR1 SGHTA and CDR2 FQGNSA. Drawing the rest from reference TRBV7-2 and TRBJ2-1, the complete variable domain is GAGVSQSPSNKVTEKGKDVELRCDPISGHTALYWYRQSLGQGLEFLIYFQGNSAPDKSGLPSDRFSAERTGGSVSTLTIQRTQQEDSAVYLCASTRAGSYNEQFFGPGTRLTVL.

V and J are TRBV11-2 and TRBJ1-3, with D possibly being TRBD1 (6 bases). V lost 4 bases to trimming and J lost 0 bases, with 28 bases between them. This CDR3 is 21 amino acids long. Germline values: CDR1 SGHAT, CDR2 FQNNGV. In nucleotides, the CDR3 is TGTGCCAGCAGCTCGGGGGTGCGGGGGGCACATACCTCCATCTCTGGAAACACCATATATTTT. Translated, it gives CASSSGVRGAHTSISGNTIYF. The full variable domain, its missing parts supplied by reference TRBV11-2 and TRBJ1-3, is EAGVAQSPRYKIIEKRQSVAFWCNPISGHATLYWYQQILGQGPKLLIQFQNNGVVDDSQLPKDRFSAERLKGVDSTLKIQPAKLEDSAVYLCASSSGVRGAHTSISGNTIYFGEGSWLTVV.

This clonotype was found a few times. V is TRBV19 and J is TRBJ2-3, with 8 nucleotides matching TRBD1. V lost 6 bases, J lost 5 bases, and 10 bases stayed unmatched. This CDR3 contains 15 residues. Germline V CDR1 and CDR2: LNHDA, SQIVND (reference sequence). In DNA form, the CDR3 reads TGTGCCAGTAGACAGACAGGGGATTCAGGAGATACGCAGTATTTT. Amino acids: CASRQTGDSGDTQYF.

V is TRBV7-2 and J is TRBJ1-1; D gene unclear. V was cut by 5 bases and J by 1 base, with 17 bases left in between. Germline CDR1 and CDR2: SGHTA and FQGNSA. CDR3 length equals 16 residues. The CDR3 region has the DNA TGTGCCAGCAGCCCCCCCTACCTGGGAGCGAACACTGAAGCTTTCTTT. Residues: CASSPPYLGANTEAFF.

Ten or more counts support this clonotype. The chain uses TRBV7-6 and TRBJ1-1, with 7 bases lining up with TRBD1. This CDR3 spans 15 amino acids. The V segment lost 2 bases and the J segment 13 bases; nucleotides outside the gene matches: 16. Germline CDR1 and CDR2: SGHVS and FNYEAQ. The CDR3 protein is CASSLFQGEGVKLFF. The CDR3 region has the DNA TGTGCCAGCAGCTTATTCCAGGGGGAGGGGGTGAAGCTTTTCTTT. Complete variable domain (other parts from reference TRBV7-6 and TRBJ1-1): GAGVSQSPRYKVTKRGQDVALRCDPISGHVSLYWYRQALGQGPEFLTYFNYEAQQDKSGLPNDRFSAERPEGSISTLTIQRTEQRDSAMYRCASSLFQGEGVKLFFGQGTRLTVV.

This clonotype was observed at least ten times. The CDR3 reads CASSGWRGEETQYF. The CDR3 coding sequence is TGTGCCAGCAGTGGGTGGAGAGGGGAAGAGACCCAGTACTTC. The gene calls are TRBV2 and TRBJ2-5; TRBD1 or TRBD2 may be the D gene (5 bases each). Germline CDR1 SNHLY, CDR2 FYNNEI. V lost 4 bases and J lost 3, with 12 bases in between. This CDR3 has 14 amino acids.

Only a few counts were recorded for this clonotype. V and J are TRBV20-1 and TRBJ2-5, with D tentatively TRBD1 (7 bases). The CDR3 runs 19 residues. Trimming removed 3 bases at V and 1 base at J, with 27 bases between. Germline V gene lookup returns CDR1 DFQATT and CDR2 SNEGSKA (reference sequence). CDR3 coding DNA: TGCAGTGCTAGTGGGCTGCAGGGGGGTGCTCACGGGGCCCAAGAGACCCAGTACTTC. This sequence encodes CSASGLQGGAHGAQETQYF.

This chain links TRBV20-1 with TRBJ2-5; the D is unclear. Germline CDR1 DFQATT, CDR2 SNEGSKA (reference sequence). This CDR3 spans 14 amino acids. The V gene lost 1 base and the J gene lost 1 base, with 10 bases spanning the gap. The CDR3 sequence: CSARAWGGQETQYF. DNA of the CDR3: TGCAGTGCTAGAGCGTGGGGTGGCCAAGAGACCCAGTACTTC.